These 12 T cell receptor beta chains originate from one sample sequenced in a study of T cells in Graves' hyperthyroidism and ophthalmopathy. Amplification targeted TCR beta CDR3 regions from RNA transcripts. The TCR CDR3 first-round RT-PCR relied on the HTBI primer set. Each CDR3 protein is one row after TCRdb ran MiXCR on the multiplex PCR reads. The table has about 560,000 distinct CDR3 sequences, around 14% seen once. The sequencing input was blood. Receptors were obtained from a woman under 40 with Graves' hyperthyroidism.

This clonotype was counted a few times. V usage is TRBV5-1 and J usage is TRBJ2-6; 11 bases are shared with TRBD2. V shed 2 bases and J 0 bases; nucleotides not matched to a gene: 4. CDR1 is SGHRS and CDR2 is YFSETQ in the germline V gene. The CDR3 runs to 18 residues. In DNA form, the CDR3 reads TGCGCCAGCAGCTTTGCCGGACTAGCGGGCTCTGGGGCCAACGTCCTGACTTTC. As protein: CASSFAGLAGSGANVLTF.

Ten or more counts support this clonotype. V is TRBV30 and J is TRBJ2-3; D might be TRBD2 (6 bases). The germline V and J ends were trimmed by 0 bases and 4 bases, with 14 bases remaining between them. The CDR3 has 15 amino acids. Germline lookup yields CDR1 GTSNPN and CDR2 SVGIG (reference sequence). DNA of the CDR3: TGTGCCTGGAGTGTGCGGGACTGGGACTCAGATACGCAGTATTTT. It yields the protein CAWSVRDWDSDTQYF.

This clonotype was seen repeatedly, ten times or more. The gene calls are TRBV3-1 and TRBJ2-7, with no clear D. Germline V gene data show CDR1 as LGHDT and CDR2 as YNNKEL (reference sequence). The CDR3 contains 15 residues. V was trimmed by 0 bases and J by 6 bases, leaving 15 bases between them. CDR3 sequence: CASSQDYRLYFEQYF. CDR3 coding DNA: TGTGCCAGCAGCCAAGATTACAGACTCTACTTCGAGCAGTACTTC.

At least ten counts were recorded for this clonotype. The chain couples TRBV11-1 to TRBJ2-7, with 7 bases lining up with TRBD1. This CDR3 is built from 14 residues. V lost 1 base, J lost 7 bases, and 7 bases stayed unmatched. Germline assignment: CDR1 SGHAT and CDR2 FQDESV (reference sequence). The CDR3 region has the DNA TGTGCCAGCAGCTTAGGGGGACAGTCGGGTGAGCAGTACTTC. Protein sequence: CASSLGGQSGEQYF.

This clonotype was counted at least ten times. This chain connects TRBV20-1 to TRBJ2-1; 7 bases fit TRBD2. CDR1 and CDR2 from the germline V gene are DFQATT and SNEGSKA (reference sequence). This CDR3 is 14 amino acids long. V was clipped by 7 bases and J by 3 bases; unmatched bases: 9. In DNA, the CDR3 is TGCAGTGTCAGGGTACTAGCGAGCTACAATGAGCAGTTCTTC. It codes for CSVRVLASYNEQFF.

Only a few counts were recorded for this clonotype. J is TRBJ2-1 and V is TRBV27, with D possibly TRBD2 on 5 matching bases. The CDR3 is 13 residues long. Germline lookup yields CDR1 MNHEY and CDR2 SMNVEV (reference sequence). Trimming took off 4 bases at V and 5 bases at J, with 9 bases between the two ends. The CDR3 DNA is TGTGCCAGCAGTTCTACTAGAAACAATGAGCAGTTCTTC. Amino acid sequence: CASSSTRNNEQFF.

This clonotype has ten or more counts. The rearrangement uses TRBV7-9 and TRBJ2-1, with D hard to call. V was trimmed by 2 bases and J by 0 bases, leaving 14 bases between them. Per the germline V gene, CDR1 is SEHNR and CDR2 is FQNEAQ (reference sequence). The CDR3 sequence is 17 residues long. In DNA form, the CDR3 reads TGTGCCAGCAGCTTAAACCAGAAGCCGAGCTCCTACAATGAGCAGTTCTTC. Its translation is CASSLNQKPSSYNEQFF.

This clonotype was seen at least ten times. The chain carries TRBV28 and TRBJ2-5; D possibly matches TRBD1 or TRBD2 (5 bases each). The length of the CDR3 is 13 residues. The V gene's germline CDR1 is MDHEN and CDR2 SYDVKM. Trimming shortened V by 3 bases and J by 7 bases, and 12 bases separated the two germline ends. This chain's CDR3 is CASSLGAGRTQYF. In DNA, the CDR3 is TGTGCCAGCAGTTTGGGTGCAGGGAGGACCCAGTACTTC.

This clonotype was detected ten times or more. The genes are TRBV18 and TRBJ2-3; D unresolved. V was pared by 2 bases and J by 4 bases, with 7 bases between. Germline CDR1 KGHSH, CDR2 LQKENI. The CDR3 loop spans 13 amino acids. This chain's CDR3 is CASSPDQADTQYF. Here the CDR3 DNA reads TGTGCCAGCTCACCAGACCAGGCAGATACGCAGTATTTT.

The J gene is TRBJ1-5, the V gene TRBV20-1; the D is unclear. The V gene's germline CDR1 is DFQATT and CDR2 SNEGSKA (reference sequence). V shed 0 bases and J shed 1 base, with 7 bases lying between them. This CDR3 comprises 14 residues. The CDR3 DNA reads TGCAGTGCTAGAGATGCCCTAAGCAATCAGCCCCAGCATTTT. It translates to CSARDALSNQPQHF.

This chain connects TRBV10-1 to TRBJ2-7; tentative D call: TRBD2 (5 bases). This CDR3 is built from 12 residues. Trimming left V 7 bases short and J 7 bases short, with 14 bases between. Germline assignment: CDR1 WNHNN and CDR2 SYGVQD (reference sequence). The DNA of the CDR3 is TGCGCCAGCATGTCCGAGAGGGATGAGCAGTACTTC. Translated: CASMSERDEQYF.

V usage is TRBV20-1 and J usage is TRBJ2-4; D might be TRBD1 (5 bases). The germline V gene has CDR1 DFQATT and CDR2 SNEGSKA (reference sequence). The ends were cut back, 3 bases at V and 1 base at J, with 10 bases in the middle. The CDR3 has 14 residues. CDR3 bases: TGCAGTGCTAGCTTACAGGACGCCAAAAACATTCAGTACTTC. Amino acids: CSASLQDAKNIQYF.